This T cell receptor beta chain was captured in a study of cytotoxic CD8 clonotypes in ibrutinib-treated CLL. CDR3 length: 16 residues. V dropped 8 bases and J dropped 0; count of bases not matched to a gene: 12. Germline assignment: CDR1 MDHEN and CDR2 SYDVKM. Depth targeted 1 in 200,000 to 1 in 1 million T cells, averaging around 9.5x coverage per clonotype. Here immunoSEQ multiplex PCR was the method, and the copy in TCRdb shows in-frame clones only, minus some. The data show some 200,000 clones, with approximately 72% seen just once and around an eighth held by the top ten. The J gene is TRBJ2-7, the V gene TRBV28; 8 nucleotides align to TRBD2. The sequence came from a human donor with chronic lymphocytic leukemia. The sequenced sample was PBMCs, obtained after 24 months of ibrutinib treatment. The CDR3 DNA is TGTGCCAGCCACGTGGGCGGGAGGATCGACTCCTACGAGCAGTACTTC. Translating it yields CASHVGGRIDSYEQYF.